One and the same sample provided the 6 T cell receptor beta chains below, sequenced in a study of T cell repertoires in cytomegalovirus infection. TCRdb used MiXCR to reprocess the reads, holding one entry per CDR3 protein. The repertoire consists of about 300,000 distinct CDR3 sequences, with approximately 10% occurring once and the leading ten covering less than 3%. Sequences were obtained from PBMCs. The receptors here all came from a human donor in good health (CMV status not recorded). Some clones in this sample may be carry-over from other donors' samples.

This clonotype was observed many times. The gene calls are TRBV7-2 and TRBJ2-1; 8 bases align to TRBD1. Germline CDR1 is SGHTA and CDR2 is FQGNSA. After removal of 5 bases from V and 7 bases from J, the junction contained 10 bases not matched to a gene. The CDR3 contains 15 residues. CDR3 bases: TGTGCCAGCAGCCGTAGACAGGGGATATCGAATGAGCAGTTCTTC. Translating gives CASSRRQGISNEQFF.

This clonotype was detected ten times or more. The CDR3 coding sequence is TGCAGTGCTAGTGGGGGACCTAGCAATCAGCCCCAGCATTTT. This gives the protein CSASGGPSNQPQHF. V usage is TRBV20-1 and J usage is TRBJ1-5; tentatively, D is TRBD1 (5 bases). Germline CDR1 DFQATT, CDR2 SNEGSKA (reference sequence). This CDR3 contains 14 residues. Trimming left V 3 bases short and J 0 bases short, with 9 bases between.

In its sample, this clonotype was seen many times. V usage is TRBV20-1 and J usage is TRBJ2-1; weak D call: TRBD2 (5 bases). V lost 6 bases to trimming and J lost 4 bases, with 16 bases between them. Germline V gives CDR1 DFQATT, CDR2 SNEGSKA (reference sequence). The CDR3 extends over 14 amino acids. CDR3 in DNA: TGCAGTGCCAAACCCCCTACTAGTTACAATGAGCAGTTCTTC. Protein sequence: CSAKPPTSYNEQFF.

There are many counts of this clonotype. The gene calls are TRBV28 and TRBJ2-1, with 13 positions matching TRBD2. Germline loops: CDR1 MDHEN, CDR2 SYDVKM. V gave up 2 bases and J gave up 5 bases; unmatched junction bases: 6. The CDR3 has 17 residues. This CDR3 reads CASSLPRLAGGNNEQFF. CDR3 nucleotides: TGTGCCAGCAGTTTACCCCGACTAGCGGGGGGTAACAATGAGCAGTTCTTC. The full variable domain, rest sourced from reference TRBV28 and TRBJ2-1, is DVKVTQSSRYLVKRTGEKVFLECVQDMDHENMFWYRQDPGLGLRLIYFSYDVKMKEKGDIPEGYSVSREKKERFSLILESASTNQTSMYLCASSLPRLAGGNNEQFFGPGTRLTVL.

This clonotype was seen a handful of times. The chain is built from TRBV29-1 and TRBJ2-3, with TRBD1 matching 9 bases. The CDR3 is made up of 16 amino acids. Germline lookup yields CDR1 SQVTM and CDR2 ANQGSEA. With V trimmed by 6 bases and J by 0 bases, 10 bases remained unmatched. CDR3 protein: CSVPGQGLISTDTQYF. The CDR3 nucleotides read TGCAGCGTCCCGGGACAGGGTTTGATTAGCACAGATACGCAGTATTTT.

This clonotype occurred many times. The J gene is TRBJ2-7, the V gene TRBV5-5; 7 nucleotides align to TRBD1. The length of the CDR3 is 16 residues. J gave up 4 bases and V 3 bases, and 13 bases lay outside the gene matches. Germline-derived CDR1 and CDR2 are SGHKS and YYEKEE (reference sequence). The chain's CDR3 is CASSSPGQQGLYEQYF. The CDR3 coding sequence is TGTGCCAGCAGCTCGCCGGGACAGCAAGGACTTTACGAGCAGTACTTC.